The clone carrying this TCR beta chain was seen a single time. The repertoire was sequenced with immunoSEQ multiplex PCR; TCRdb's copy has only in-frame clones and lacks some. This sample yields approximately 2,200,000 clones, of which about 93% are seen a single time; around 1.7% belongs to the top ten. This record belongs to a study of shared clonotypes between healthy human individuals. The CDR3 runs to 16 residues. Germline assignment: CDR1 SGHDT and CDR2 YYEEEE. V was cut by 4 bases and J by 7 bases, with 18 bases left in between. It was CD45RO-negative cells, positively selected for CCR7, that made up naive CD8 cells, with terminally differentiated effector memory CD45RA+ cells excluded.

This TCR derives from a young man in good health. Some clones in this sample may be carry-over from other donors' samples. Material for sequencing was naive CD8+ T cells from PBMCs. The rearrangement links TRBV5-6 to TRBJ1-6; D is perhaps TRBD1 (5 bases). The CDR3 DNA reads as TGTGCCAGCAGCCAAGCGGGGGTAATAGGAAATTCACCCCTCCACTTT. It codes for CASSQAGVIGNSPLHF.